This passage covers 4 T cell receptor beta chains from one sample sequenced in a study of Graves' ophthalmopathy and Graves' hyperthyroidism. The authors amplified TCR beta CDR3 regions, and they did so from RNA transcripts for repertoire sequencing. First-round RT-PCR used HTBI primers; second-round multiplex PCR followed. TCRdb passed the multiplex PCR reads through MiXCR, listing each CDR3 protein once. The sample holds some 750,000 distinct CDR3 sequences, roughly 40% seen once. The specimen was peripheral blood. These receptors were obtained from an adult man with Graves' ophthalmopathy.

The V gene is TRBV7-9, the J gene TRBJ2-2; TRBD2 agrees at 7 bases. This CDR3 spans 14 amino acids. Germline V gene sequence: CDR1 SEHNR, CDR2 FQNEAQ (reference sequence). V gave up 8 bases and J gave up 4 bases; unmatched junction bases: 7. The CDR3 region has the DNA TGTGCCAGCCGCCCTAGCGGATTCACCGGGGAGCTGTTTTTT. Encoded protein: CASRPSGFTGELFF.

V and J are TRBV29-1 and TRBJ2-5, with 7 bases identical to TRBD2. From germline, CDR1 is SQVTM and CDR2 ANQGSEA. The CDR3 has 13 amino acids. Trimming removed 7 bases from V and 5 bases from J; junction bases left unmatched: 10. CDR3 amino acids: CSATGRVRETQYF. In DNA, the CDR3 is TGCAGCGCGACTGGGAGGGTCCGGGAGACCCAGTACTTC.

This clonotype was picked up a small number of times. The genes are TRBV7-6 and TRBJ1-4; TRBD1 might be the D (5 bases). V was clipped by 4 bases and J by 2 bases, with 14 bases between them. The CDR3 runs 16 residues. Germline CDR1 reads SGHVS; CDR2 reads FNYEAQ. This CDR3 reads CASSSRLTATNEKLFF. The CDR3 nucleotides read TGTGCCAGCAGCTCCCGATTGACAGCGACTAATGAAAAACTGTTTTTT.

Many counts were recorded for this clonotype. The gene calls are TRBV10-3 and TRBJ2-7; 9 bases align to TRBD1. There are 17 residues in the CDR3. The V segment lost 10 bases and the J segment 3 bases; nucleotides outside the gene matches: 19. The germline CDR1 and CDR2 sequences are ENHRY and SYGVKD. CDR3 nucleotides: TGTGCCACTATCGGCCGGGACAGGGACATCGAAAACTACGAGCAGTACTTC. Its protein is CATIGRDRDIENYEQYF.